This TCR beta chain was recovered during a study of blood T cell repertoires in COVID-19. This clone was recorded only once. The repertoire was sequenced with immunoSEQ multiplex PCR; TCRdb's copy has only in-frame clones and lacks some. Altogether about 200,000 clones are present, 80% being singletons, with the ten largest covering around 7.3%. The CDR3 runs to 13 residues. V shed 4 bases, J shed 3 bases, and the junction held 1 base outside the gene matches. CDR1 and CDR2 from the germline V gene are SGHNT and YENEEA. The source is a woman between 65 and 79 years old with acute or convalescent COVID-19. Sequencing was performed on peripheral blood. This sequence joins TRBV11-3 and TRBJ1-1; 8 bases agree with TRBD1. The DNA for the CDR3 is TGTGCCAGCAGCTGGGACAGGTACACTGAAGCTTTCTTT. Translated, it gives CASSWDRYTEAFF.